Listed below are T cell receptor beta chains from one sample, sequenced in a study of human thymus T cells. Libraries were prepared by immunoSEQ multiplex PCR; TCRdb keeps only in-frame clonotypes and omits some of them. The sample contains fewer than 90,000 clones, 96% of which appear only once. Sequences were obtained from thymus tissue. The receptors shown here come from a boy younger than two with a congenital heart defect but otherwise immunologically healthy. The CDR3 runs from the conserved cysteine through the conserved F or W. The order of the fields is V gene, J gene, D gene, clone size, CDR3 DNA, CDR3 protein. The D gene is left open where the match is weak. Part of the rows lack a size; the others show once, few, many or a class for expanded clones.

v_call: TRBV25-1; j_call: TRBJ2-7; d_call: -; clone_size: -; cdr3_nt: TGTGCCAGCAGTTCGGGACAAAGCTACGAGCAGTACTTC; cdr3_aa: CASSSGQSYEQYF
v_call: TRBV5-1; j_call: TRBJ1-5; d_call: -; clone_size: -; cdr3_nt: TGCGCCAGCAGCTTCGGGGGAAAAGGTCAGCCCCAGCATTTT; cdr3_aa: CASSFGGKGQPQHF
v_call: TRBV19; j_call: TRBJ2-4; d_call: -; clone_size: -; cdr3_nt: TGTGCCAGTAGTATCCAAAACATTCAGTACTTC; cdr3_aa: CASSIQNIQYF
v_call: TRBV11-2; j_call: TRBJ1-4; d_call: -; clone_size: -; cdr3_nt: TGTGCCAGCAGCCCCGGTAATGAAAAACTGTTTTTT; cdr3_aa: CASSPGNEKLFF
v_call: TRBV5-8; j_call: TRBJ1-5; d_call: -; clone_size: -; cdr3_nt: TGTGCCAGCAGCTCGATCAGGGTGAGGGAAGGTCAGCCCCAGCATTTT; cdr3_aa: CASSSIRVREGQPQHF
v_call: TRBV6-6; j_call: TRBJ2-7; d_call: -; clone_size: once; cdr3_nt: TGTGCCAGCAGTTACGGGGCAGCGCAGTACTTC; cdr3_aa: CASSYGAAQYF
v_call: TRBV29-1; j_call: TRBJ1-1; d_call: -; clone_size: once; cdr3_nt: TGCAGCGTTGAAGACCCAAAACCATCTCTTTTTATGAACACTGAAGCTTTCTTT; cdr3_aa: CSVEDPKPSLFMNTEAFF
v_call: TRBV5-1; j_call: TRBJ2-4; d_call: -; clone_size: -; cdr3_nt: TGCGCCAGCAGCCTTTCCGGGGATCGGGCCAAAAACATTCAGTACTTC; cdr3_aa: CASSLSGDRAKNIQYF
v_call: TRBV5-6; j_call: TRBJ1-6; d_call: -; clone_size: -; cdr3_nt: TGTGCCAGCAGCGGGACACATAGGAGCTCCTATAATTCACCCCTCCACTTT; cdr3_aa: CASSGTHRSSYNSPLHF
v_call: TRBV6-1; j_call: TRBJ2-3; d_call: -; clone_size: -; cdr3_nt: TGTGCCACCCTATCCGGGACCGACATACAAGATACGCAGTATTTT; cdr3_aa: CATLSGTDIQDTQYF
v_call: TRBV27; j_call: TRBJ2-5; d_call: -; clone_size: -; cdr3_nt: TGTGCCAGCAGACGGGTCGGGCAAGAGACCCAGTACTTC; cdr3_aa: CASRRVGQETQYF
v_call: TRBV7-9; j_call: TRBJ2-1; d_call: -; clone_size: -; cdr3_nt: TGTGCCAGCAGGCGTGAGGACCCCTCCTACAATGAGCAGTTCTTC; cdr3_aa: CASRREDPSYNEQFF
v_call: TRBV4-1; j_call: TRBJ1-1; d_call: -; clone_size: -; cdr3_nt: TGCGCCAGCAGCCAATGGAAGAGCCTAAGAATGAACACTGAAGCTTTCTTT; cdr3_aa: CASSQWKSLRMNTEAFF
v_call: TRBV7-9; j_call: TRBJ2-5; d_call: -; clone_size: -; cdr3_nt: TGTGCCAGCAGGGGACTTAACCCGGAGACCCAGTACTTC; cdr3_aa: CASRGLNPETQYF
v_call: TRBV7-3; j_call: TRBJ2-5; d_call: -; clone_size: -; cdr3_nt: TGTGCCAGCAGCTTAAATACGGCTAGCCAAGAGACCCAGTACTTC; cdr3_aa: CASSLNTASQETQYF
v_call: TRBV19; j_call: TRBJ2-3; d_call: TRBD2; clone_size: -; cdr3_nt: TGTGCCAGTAGGACCTCGGGACTAGCATGGGGCACAGATACGCAGTATTTT; cdr3_aa: CASRTSGLAWGTDTQYF
v_call: TRBV5-5; j_call: TRBJ1-4; d_call: -; clone_size: -; cdr3_nt: TGTGCCAGCAGCCTGGGCGCCGGAAATAATGAAAAACTGTTTTTT; cdr3_aa: CASSLGAGNNEKLFF
v_call: TRBV4-2; j_call: TRBJ2-3; d_call: TRBD2; clone_size: -; cdr3_nt: TGTGCCAGCAGCCAAGATCTTTGGATAGCGGGGGGGACATACACAGATACGCAGTATTTT; cdr3_aa: CASSQDLWIAGGTYTDTQYF
v_call: TRBV29-1; j_call: TRBJ2-7; d_call: -; clone_size: -; cdr3_nt: TGCAGCGTTGCTGAGCAGGGAGTAAGCTACGAGCAGTACTTC; cdr3_aa: CSVAEQGVSYEQYF
v_call: TRBV11-2; j_call: TRBJ2-1; d_call: -; clone_size: -; cdr3_nt: TGTGCCAGCAGCTTATTTCGCCCTGGGGGGAATGAGCAGTTCTTC; cdr3_aa: CASSLFRPGGNEQFF
v_call: TRBV11-2; j_call: TRBJ2-1; d_call: TRBD2; clone_size: once; cdr3_nt: TGTGCCAGCAGCTTATTGAGAGGCGGGAGCTCCTACAATGAGCAGTTCTTC; cdr3_aa: CASSLLRGGSSYNEQFF
v_call: TRBV29-1; j_call: TRBJ2-3; d_call: -; clone_size: -; cdr3_nt: TGCAGCGCTGGGCCCCATAAGCCGACGACTTCGAATACGCAGTATTTT; cdr3_aa: CSAGPHKPTTSNTQYF
v_call: TRBV27; j_call: TRBJ2-6; d_call: -; clone_size: -; cdr3_nt: TGTGCCAGCAGTTCCTCTGGGGCCAACGTCCTGACTTTC; cdr3_aa: CASSSSGANVLTF
v_call: TRBV5-6; j_call: TRBJ2-2; d_call: TRBD1; clone_size: once; cdr3_nt: TGTGCCAGCAGAATAATTGACAGGGGGAACACCGGGGAGCTGTTTTTT; cdr3_aa: CASRIIDRGNTGELFF
v_call: TRBV10-3; j_call: TRBJ2-2; d_call: -; clone_size: -; cdr3_nt: TGTGCCACTGGAGGGACAGACAACACCGGGGAGCTGTTTTTT; cdr3_aa: CATGGTDNTGELFF
v_call: TRBV18; j_call: TRBJ1-2; d_call: TRBD1; clone_size: -; cdr3_nt: TGTGCCAGCTCACCTTGGACAGGGGGCCCCTATGGCTACACCTTC; cdr3_aa: CASSPWTGGPYGYTF
v_call: TRBV9; j_call: TRBJ2-3; d_call: TRBD1; clone_size: -; cdr3_nt: TGTGCCAGCAGCGTAGAGGGACAGGGGGCGCGCGGCACAGATACGCAGTATTTT; cdr3_aa: CASSVEGQGARGTDTQYF
v_call: TRBV4-1; j_call: TRBJ2-5; d_call: TRBD1; clone_size: -; cdr3_nt: TGCGCCAGCAGCCAAGGACAGGGTTGGCAAGAGACCCAGTACTTC; cdr3_aa: CASSQGQGWQETQYF
v_call: TRBV5-8; j_call: TRBJ2-1; d_call: TRBD1; clone_size: -; cdr3_nt: TGTGCCAGCAGCTGGGGACAGGGGAGGAGTGAGCAGTTCTTC; cdr3_aa: CASSWGQGRSEQFF
v_call: TRBV29-1; j_call: TRBJ2-6; d_call: -; clone_size: once; cdr3_nt: TGCAGCGTTGAGGGGGGCAGGGGCAACTCCGGGGCCAACGTCCTGACTTTC; cdr3_aa: CSVEGGRGNSGANVLTF
v_call: TRBV5-1; j_call: TRBJ1-4; d_call: -; clone_size: -; cdr3_nt: TGCGCCAGCAGCTTTGTGAAAGGCGAGGAGGGCCATGAAAAACTGTTTTTT; cdr3_aa: CASSFVKGEEGHEKLFF
v_call: TRBV10-2; j_call: TRBJ2-1; d_call: -; clone_size: -; cdr3_nt: TGCGCCAGCATGAACAGGGTTTCATCCTACAATGAGCAGTTCTTC; cdr3_aa: CASMNRVSSYNEQFF
v_call: TRBV12-5; j_call: TRBJ1-6; d_call: TRBD1; clone_size: -; cdr3_nt: TGTGCTAGTGGTTTTCGGACAGGGAAGGATTCACCCCTCCACTTT; cdr3_aa: CASGFRTGKDSPLHF
v_call: TRBV4-2; j_call: TRBJ1-5; d_call: -; clone_size: -; cdr3_nt: TGTGCCAGCAGCCAAGATTTATTGGGGGATCAGCCCCAGCATTTT; cdr3_aa: CASSQDLLGDQPQHF
v_call: TRBV6-1; j_call: TRBJ1-4; d_call: -; clone_size: -; cdr3_nt: TGTGCCAGCAGTGAAAACCTAGGGGGGAGAAATGAAAAACTGTTTTTT; cdr3_aa: CASSENLGGRNEKLFF
v_call: TRBV5-4; j_call: TRBJ1-2; d_call: -; clone_size: -; cdr3_nt: TGTGCCAGCAGCTGGGGGCCAGCAACTAACTATGGCTACACCTTC; cdr3_aa: CASSWGPATNYGYTF
v_call: TRBV23-1; j_call: TRBJ2-3; d_call: TRBD2; clone_size: -; cdr3_nt: TGCGCCAGCAGTCAACTAAGCGGGAACACAGATACGCAGTATTTT; cdr3_aa: CASSQLSGNTDTQYF
v_call: TRBV27; j_call: TRBJ2-4; d_call: TRBD1; clone_size: -; cdr3_nt: TGTGCCAGCAGTTGCCCAGCGGGACAGGGGGCTATGTTTGCCAAAAACATTCAGTACTTC; cdr3_aa: CASSCPAGQGAMFAKNIQYF
v_call: TRBV11-2; j_call: TRBJ2-1; d_call: TRBD2; clone_size: once; cdr3_nt: TGTGCCAGCCTAGGACATTGCCCTAGCGGGAGGTACTACAATGAGCAGTTCTTC; cdr3_aa: CASLGHCPSGRYYNEQFF
v_call: TRBV5-1; j_call: TRBJ2-1; d_call: -; clone_size: -; cdr3_nt: TGCGCCAGCAGCTTGGCCGAGAGCGGAAGCTCCTACAATGAGCAGTTCTTC; cdr3_aa: CASSLAESGSSYNEQFF
v_call: TRBV7-9; j_call: TRBJ1-4; d_call: TRBD1; clone_size: -; cdr3_nt: TGTGCCAGCAGCTTAGTCCCCGGGACAGGGGCTTATAATGAAAAACTGTTTTTT; cdr3_aa: CASSLVPGTGAYNEKLFF
v_call: TRBV6-5; j_call: TRBJ2-3; d_call: TRBD2; clone_size: -; cdr3_nt: TGTGCCAGCAGTTACTCTCCAGCGGGGTTTTCAGATACGCAGTATTTT; cdr3_aa: CASSYSPAGFSDTQYF
v_call: TRBV5-5; j_call: TRBJ2-5; d_call: -; clone_size: once; cdr3_nt: TGTGCCAGCAGCTGGGGGAGGATGGAGACCCAGTACTTC; cdr3_aa: CASSWGRMETQYF
v_call: TRBV7-9; j_call: TRBJ2-1; d_call: TRBD2; clone_size: -; cdr3_nt: TGTGCCAGCAGCTTATGGGGTCTAGCGGCGTACAATGAGCAGTTCTTC; cdr3_aa: CASSLWGLAAYNEQFF
v_call: TRBV28; j_call: TRBJ1-2; d_call: -; clone_size: -; cdr3_nt: TGTGCCGCGGGGTCTAACTATGGCTACACCTTC; cdr3_aa: CAAGSNYGYTF